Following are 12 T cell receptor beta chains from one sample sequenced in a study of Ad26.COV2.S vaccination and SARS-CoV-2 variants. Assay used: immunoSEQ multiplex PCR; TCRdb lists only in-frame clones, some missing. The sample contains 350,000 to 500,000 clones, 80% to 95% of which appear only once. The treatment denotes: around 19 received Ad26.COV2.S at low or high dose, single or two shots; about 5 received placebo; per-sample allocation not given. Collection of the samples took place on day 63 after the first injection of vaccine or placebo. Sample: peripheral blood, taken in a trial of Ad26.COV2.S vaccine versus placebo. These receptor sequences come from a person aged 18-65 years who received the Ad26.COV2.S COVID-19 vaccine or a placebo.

The CDR3 region is CASSLRGSNEQFF. CDR3 sequence (DNA): TGTGCCAGTAGTTTACGGGGGAGTAATGAGCAGTTCTTC. This rearrangement joins TRBV19 to TRBJ2-1, with D maybe TRBD2 (6 bases). This CDR3 region has 13 residues. Germline V gene data show CDR1 as LNHDA and CDR2 as SQIVND (reference sequence). V gave up 5 bases and J gave up 7 bases, with 12 bases separating them.

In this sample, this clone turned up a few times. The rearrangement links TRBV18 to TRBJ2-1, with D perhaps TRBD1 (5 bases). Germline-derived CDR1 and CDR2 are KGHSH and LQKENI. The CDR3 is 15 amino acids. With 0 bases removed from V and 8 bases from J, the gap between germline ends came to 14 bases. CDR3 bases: TGTGCCAGCTCACCACCGCAGGGTTGGATCCATGAGCAGTTCTTC. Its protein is CASSPPQGWIHEQFF.

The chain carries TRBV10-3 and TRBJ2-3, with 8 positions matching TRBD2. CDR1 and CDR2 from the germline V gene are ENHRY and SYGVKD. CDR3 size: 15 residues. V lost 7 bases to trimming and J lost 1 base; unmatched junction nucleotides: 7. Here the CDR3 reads CAINTGLEGTDTQYF. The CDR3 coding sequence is TGTGCCATCAACACGGGACTAGAGGGCACAGATACGCAGTATTTT.

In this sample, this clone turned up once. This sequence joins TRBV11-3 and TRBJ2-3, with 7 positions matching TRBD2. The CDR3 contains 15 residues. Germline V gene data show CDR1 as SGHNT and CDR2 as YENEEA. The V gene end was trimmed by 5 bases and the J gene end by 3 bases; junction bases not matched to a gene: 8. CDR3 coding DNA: TGTGCCAGCAGCCGCGGGGCGGGAGCGACAGATACGCAGTATTTT. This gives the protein CASSRGAGATDTQYF.

In nucleotides, the CDR3 is TGCGCCAGCAGCGAGGGACAGGAGCAGTTCTTC. Translated: CASSEGQEQFF. This chain joins TRBV5-1 and TRBJ2-1; 7 bases map to TRBD1. The germline V gene encodes CDR1 SGHRS and CDR2 YFSETQ. Germline trimming cut 4 bases from V and 10 bases from J; bases unmatched to any gene: 2. The CDR3 totals 11 residues.

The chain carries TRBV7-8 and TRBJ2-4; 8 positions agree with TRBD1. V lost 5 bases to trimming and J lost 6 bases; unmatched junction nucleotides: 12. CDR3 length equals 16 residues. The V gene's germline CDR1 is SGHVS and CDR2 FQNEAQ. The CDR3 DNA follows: TGTGCCAGCAGCCCACACGCAGGGGGCGCAGGAAACATTCAGTACTTC. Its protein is CASSPHAGGAGNIQYF.

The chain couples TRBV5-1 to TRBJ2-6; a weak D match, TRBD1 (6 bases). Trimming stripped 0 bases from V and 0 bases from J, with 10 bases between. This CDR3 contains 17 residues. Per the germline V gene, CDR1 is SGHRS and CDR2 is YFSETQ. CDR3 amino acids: CASSLAPQGSGANVLTF. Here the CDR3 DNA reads TGCGCCAGCAGCTTGGCCCCACAGGGCTCTGGGGCCAACGTCCTGACTTTC.

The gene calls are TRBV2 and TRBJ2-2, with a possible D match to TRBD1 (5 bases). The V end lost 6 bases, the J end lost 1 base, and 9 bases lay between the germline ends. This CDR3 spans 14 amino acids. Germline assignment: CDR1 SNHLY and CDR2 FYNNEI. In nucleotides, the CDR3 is TGTGCCAGCAGCGTAACAGGGAACACCGGGGAGCTGTTTTTT. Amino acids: CASSVTGNTGELFF.

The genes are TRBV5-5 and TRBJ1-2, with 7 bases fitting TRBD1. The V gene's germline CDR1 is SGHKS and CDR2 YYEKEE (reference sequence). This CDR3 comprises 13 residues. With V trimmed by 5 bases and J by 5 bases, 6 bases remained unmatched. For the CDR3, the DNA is TGTGCCAGCAGGTCGGACAGGAGTTATGGCTACACCTTC. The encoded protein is CASRSDRSYGYTF.

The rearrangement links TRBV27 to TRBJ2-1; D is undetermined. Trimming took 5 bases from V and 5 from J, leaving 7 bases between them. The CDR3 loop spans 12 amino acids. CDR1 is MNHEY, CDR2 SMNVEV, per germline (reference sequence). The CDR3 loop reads CASSGPDNEQFF. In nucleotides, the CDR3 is TGTGCCAGCAGTGGACCTGACAATGAGCAGTTCTTC.

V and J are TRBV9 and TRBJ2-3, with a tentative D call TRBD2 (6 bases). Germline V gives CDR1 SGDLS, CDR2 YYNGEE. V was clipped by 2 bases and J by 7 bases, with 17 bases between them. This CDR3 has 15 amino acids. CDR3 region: CASSVAAGADNTQYF. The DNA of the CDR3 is TGTGCCAGCAGCGTGGCAGCGGGCGCCGATAATACGCAGTATTTT.

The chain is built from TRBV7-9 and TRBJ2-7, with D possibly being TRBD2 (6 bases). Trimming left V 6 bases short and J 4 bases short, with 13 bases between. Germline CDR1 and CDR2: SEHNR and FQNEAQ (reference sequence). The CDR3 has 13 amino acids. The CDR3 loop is CASRSGVHYEQYF. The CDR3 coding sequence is TGTGCCAGCAGATCGGGGGTCCATTACGAGCAGTACTTC.